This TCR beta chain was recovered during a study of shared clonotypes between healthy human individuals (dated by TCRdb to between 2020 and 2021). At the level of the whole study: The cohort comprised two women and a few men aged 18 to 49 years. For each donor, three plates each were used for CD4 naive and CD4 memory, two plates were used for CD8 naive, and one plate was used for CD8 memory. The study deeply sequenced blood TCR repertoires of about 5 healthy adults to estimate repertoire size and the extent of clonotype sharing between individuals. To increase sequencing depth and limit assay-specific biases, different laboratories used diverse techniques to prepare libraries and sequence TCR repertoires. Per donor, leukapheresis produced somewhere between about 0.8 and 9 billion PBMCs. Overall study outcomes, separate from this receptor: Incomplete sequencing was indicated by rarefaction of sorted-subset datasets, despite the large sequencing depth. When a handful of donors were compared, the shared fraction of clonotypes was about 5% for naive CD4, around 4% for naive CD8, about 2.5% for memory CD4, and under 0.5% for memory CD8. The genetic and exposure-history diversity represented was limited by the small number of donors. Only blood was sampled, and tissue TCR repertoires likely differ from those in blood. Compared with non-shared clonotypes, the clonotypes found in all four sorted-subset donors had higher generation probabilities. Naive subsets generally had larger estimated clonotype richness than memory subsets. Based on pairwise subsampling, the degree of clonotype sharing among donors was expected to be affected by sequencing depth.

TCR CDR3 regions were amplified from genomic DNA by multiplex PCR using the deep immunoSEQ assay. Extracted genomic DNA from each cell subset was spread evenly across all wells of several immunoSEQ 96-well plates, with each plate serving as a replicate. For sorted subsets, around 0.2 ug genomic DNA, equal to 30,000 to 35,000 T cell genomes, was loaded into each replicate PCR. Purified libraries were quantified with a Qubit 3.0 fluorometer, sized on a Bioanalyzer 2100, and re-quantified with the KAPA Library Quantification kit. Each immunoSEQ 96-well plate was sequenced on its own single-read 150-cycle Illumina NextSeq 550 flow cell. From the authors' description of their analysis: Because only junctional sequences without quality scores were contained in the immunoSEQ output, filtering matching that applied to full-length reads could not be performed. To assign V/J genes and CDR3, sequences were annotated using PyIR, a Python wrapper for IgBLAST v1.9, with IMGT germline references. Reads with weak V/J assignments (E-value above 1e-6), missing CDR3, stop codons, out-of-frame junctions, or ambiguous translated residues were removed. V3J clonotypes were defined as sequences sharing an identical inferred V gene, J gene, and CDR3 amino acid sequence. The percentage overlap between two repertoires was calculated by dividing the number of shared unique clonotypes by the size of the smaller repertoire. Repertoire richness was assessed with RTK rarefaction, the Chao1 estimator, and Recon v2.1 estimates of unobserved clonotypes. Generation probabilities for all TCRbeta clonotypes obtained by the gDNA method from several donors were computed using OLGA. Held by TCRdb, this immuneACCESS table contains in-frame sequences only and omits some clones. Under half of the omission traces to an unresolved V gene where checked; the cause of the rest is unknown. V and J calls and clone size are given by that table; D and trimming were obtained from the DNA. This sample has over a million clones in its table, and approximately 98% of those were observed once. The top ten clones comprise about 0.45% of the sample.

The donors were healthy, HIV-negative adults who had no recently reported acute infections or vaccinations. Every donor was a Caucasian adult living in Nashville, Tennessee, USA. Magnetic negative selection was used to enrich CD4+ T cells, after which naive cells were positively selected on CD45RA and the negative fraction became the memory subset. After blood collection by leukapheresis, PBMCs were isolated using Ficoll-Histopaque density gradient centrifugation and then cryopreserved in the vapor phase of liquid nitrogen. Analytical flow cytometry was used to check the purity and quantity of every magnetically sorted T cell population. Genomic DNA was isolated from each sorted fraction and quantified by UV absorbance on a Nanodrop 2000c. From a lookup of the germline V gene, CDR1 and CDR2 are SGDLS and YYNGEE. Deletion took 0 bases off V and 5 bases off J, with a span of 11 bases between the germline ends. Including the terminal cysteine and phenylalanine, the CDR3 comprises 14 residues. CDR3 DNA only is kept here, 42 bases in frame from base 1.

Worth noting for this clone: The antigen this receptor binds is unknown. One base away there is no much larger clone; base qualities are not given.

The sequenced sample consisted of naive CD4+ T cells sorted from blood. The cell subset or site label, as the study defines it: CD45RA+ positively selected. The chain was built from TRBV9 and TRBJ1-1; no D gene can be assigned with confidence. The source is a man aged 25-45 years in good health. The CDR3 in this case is CASSVDTGGTEAFF. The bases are TGTGCCAGCAGCGTAGACACCGGAGGGACTGAAGCTTTCTTT.